What follows are 25 T cell receptor beta chains derived from one specimen sequenced in a study of T-cell reconstitution after alpha-beta-depleted transplantation in children. Their antigens are not known. Preparation of the TCRbeta library used unique molecular identifiers. A single record per CDR3 protein comes from TCRdb applying MiXCR to the PCR reads. Here the sample spans some 300,000 distinct CDR3 sequences, roughly 8.2% being singletons. Study outcomes and limitations: Hyperexpanded clones declined; after one year, newly produced T cells mostly supplied diversity.

Sequenced here: peripheral blood, sampled 360 days after TCRalphabeta/CD19-depleted stem cell transplant. The receptors come from a female patient aged 2-10 years who had a stem cell transplant for Fanconi anemia, so the T cells may come from the graft donor.

On this clonotype: It may be a read error: a sequence one base away is much more abundant. The chain combines TRBV6-1 with TRBJ2-4; D perhaps matches TRBD2 (6 bases). The V gene's germline CDR1 is MNHNS and CDR2 SASEGT. The CDR3 consists of 15 residues. Trimming removed 3 bases at V and 2 bases at J, with 11 bases between. DNA for the CDR3: TGTGCCAGCAGTGACCGGGGAGGAACCAAAAACATTCAGTACTTC. Translation gives CASSDRGGTKNIQYF.

For this clonotype: This may come from a read error, since a much larger clone is one base off. This chain links TRBV28 with TRBJ1-1; 9 bases are a match to TRBD1. CDR3 length: 15 residues. In germline, CDR1 is MDHEN, CDR2 SYDVKM. The chain's CDR3 is CTSSRQGELNTEAFF. CDR3 in DNA: TGTACCAGCAGTCGACAGGGGGAGCTGAACACTGAAGCTTTCTTT.

This clonotype has at least ten counts. The chain carries TRBV20-1 and TRBJ2-1, with D uncertain. Per the germline V gene, CDR1 is DFQATT and CDR2 is SNEGSKA (reference sequence). Trimming removed 4 bases from V and 5 bases from J, with 21 bases in between. The CDR3 is made up of 16 amino acids. The CDR3 here is CSAIGISEWTHNEQFF. The CDR3 DNA is TGCAGTGCTATTGGAATCTCGGAATGGACGCACAATGAGCAGTTCTTC.

This clonotype has a count of ten or more. The CDR3 DNA follows: TGCAGTGCCGCACCGGGACAGGGGACGACTAATGAAAAACTGTTTTTT. Its translation is CSAAPGQGTTNEKLFF. V gene TRBV20-1 combines with J gene TRBJ1-4; 10 bases align to TRBD1. CDR3 length equals 16 residues. V trimming: 6 bases; J trimming: 2 bases; junction bases outside the gene matches: 9. The germline gives CDR1 DFQATT, CDR2 SNEGSKA (reference sequence).

This clonotype was counted a few times. The V call is TRBV15, the J call TRBJ1-5; TRBD1 aligns across 10 bases. CDR1 is LNHNV and CDR2 is YYDKDF in the germline V gene (reference sequence). The CDR3 sequence is 16 residues long. The ends lost 8 bases at V and 6 bases at J; junction bases unmatched: 13. CDR3 bases: TGTGCCACCTCACCATTGGACAGGGGGAGGGGTCAGCCCCAGCATTTT. This gives the protein CATSPLDRGRGQPQHF.

V usage is TRBV4-3 and J usage is TRBJ1-5; 7 positions match TRBD1. J gave up 7 bases and V 0 bases, and 12 bases lay outside the gene matches. CDR1 is LGHNA and CDR2 is YSLEER in the germline V gene. The CDR3 spans 17 residues. The CDR3 loop reads CASSQDPQPTGNQPQHF. In nucleotides, the CDR3 is TGCGCCAGCAGCCAAGATCCCCAACCGACAGGGAACCAGCCCCAGCATTTT.

This clonotype occurred many times. CDR3 protein: CATRDLGNTIYF. CDR3 coding DNA: TGTGCCACGCGGGACCTCGGGAACACCATATATTTT. The chain has TRBV10-3 and TRBJ1-3, with D tentatively TRBD1 (5 bases). This CDR3 is 12 amino acids long. The germline V gene has CDR1 ENHRY and CDR2 SYGVKD. V was cut by 10 bases and J by 7 bases, with 14 bases left in between.

This clonotype was detected many times. V is TRBV6-1 and J is TRBJ1-5; no reliable D call. This CDR3 region has 13 residues. V dropped 5 bases and J dropped 6 bases, with 11 bases sitting between them. Germline V gene sequence: CDR1 MNHNS, CDR2 SASEGT. CDR3 sequence reads: CASSKLPTQPQHF. The CDR3 DNA reads TGTGCCAGCAGTAAATTACCCACTCAGCCCCAGCATTTT.

This clonotype was found many times. The gene calls are TRBV29-1 and TRBJ1-1; D perhaps matches TRBD1 (5 bases). V was clipped by 7 bases and J by 1 base, with 16 bases between them. The CDR3 consists of 14 residues. CDR1 is SQVTM, CDR2 ANQGSEA, per germline. The CDR3 nucleotides read TGCAGCGGCGCTCACAGGCTGGAGAACACTGAAGCTTTCTTT. Encoded protein: CSGAHRLENTEAFF.

This clonotype was observed many times. The chain uses TRBV24-1 and TRBJ2-1; possibly TRBD1 or TRBD2 for D (5 bases each). This CDR3 contains 13 residues. Trimming took off 3 bases at V and 7 bases at J, with 9 bases between the two ends. Looked up from germline, CDR1 is KGHDR and CDR2 is SFDVKD. CDR3: CATSDGGRNEQFF. CDR3 nucleotides: TGTGCCACCAGTGATGGGGGTAGGAATGAGCAGTTCTTC.

This clonotype was observed at least ten times. The V call is TRBV5-1, the J call TRBJ2-5; 8 positions match TRBD1. This CDR3 is built from 16 residues. V was pared by 2 bases and J by 7 bases, with 13 bases of the junction left unmatched. Germline V gene sequence: CDR1 SGHRS, CDR2 YFSETQ. This CDR3 is CASSFGDRPGQGTQYF. In nucleotides, the CDR3 is TGCGCCAGCAGCTTCGGGGACAGGCCAGGTCAGGGGACCCAGTACTTC. The complete variable domain, with remaining parts taken from reference TRBV5-1 and TRBJ2-5, reads KAGVTQTPRYLIKTRGQQVTLSCSPISGHRSVSWYQQTPGQGLQFLFEYFSETQRNKGNFPGRFSGRQFSNSRSEMNVSTLELGDSALYLCASSFGDRPGQGTQYFGPGTRLLVL.

This chain links TRBV6-1 with TRBJ2-2; the match to TRBD1 covers 7 bases. CDR3 length: 15 residues. The ends lost 7 bases at V and 5 bases at J; junction bases unmatched: 10. Germline lookup yields CDR1 MNHNS and CDR2 SASEGT. The CDR3 nucleotides are TGTGCCAGCAAGAATTGGGCACAGGGGACCGGGGAGCTGTTTTTT. It encodes CASKNWAQGTGELFF.

The V call is TRBV5-1, the J call TRBJ1-4, with TRBD1 as a possible D gene (5 bases). The CDR3 contains 14 residues. V was trimmed by 4 bases and J by 8 bases, leaving 15 bases between them. Germline CDR1 SGHRS, CDR2 YFSETQ. In nucleotides, the CDR3 is TGCGCCAGCAGCCGAAGGGGAACGGAGGAAAAACTGTTTTTT. Its protein product is CASSRRGTEEKLFF. The variable domain in full, with the rest retrieved from reference TRBV5-1 and TRBJ1-4, is KAGVTQTPRYLIKTRGQQVTLSCSPISGHRSVSWYQQTPGQGLQFLFEYFSETQRNKGNFPGRFSGRQFSNSRSEMNVSTLELGDSALYLCASSRRGTEEKLFFGSGTQLSVL.

This clonotype was detected a few times. This chain links TRBV18 with TRBJ1-2, with D perhaps TRBD1 (5 bases). Germline lookup yields CDR1 KGHSH and CDR2 LQKENI. CDR3 length: 15 amino acids. The V and J ends lost 3 bases and 8 bases respectively, with 19 bases between them. For the CDR3, the DNA is TGTGCCAGCTCACCTGACAGTAATGGGCTGAAAGGCTACACCTTC. Its protein is CASSPDSNGLKGYTF.

This clonotype was seen repeatedly, ten times or more. This rearrangement joins TRBV28 to TRBJ1-1; 9 bases map to TRBD1. This CDR3 has 12 amino acids. CDR1 is MDHEN, CDR2 SYDVKM, per germline. The trim removed 3 bases at V and 10 bases at J, leaving 3 bases unmatched. CDR3 residues: CASSFDRGTAFF. The DNA for the CDR3 is TGTGCCAGCAGTTTCGACAGGGGGACAGCTTTCTTT.

This clonotype was observed many times. The chain couples TRBV12-3 or TRBV12-4 to TRBJ1-5; 7 bases are a match to TRBD1. The CDR3 loop spans 15 amino acids. V trimming: 2 bases; J trimming: 4 bases; junction bases outside the gene matches: 5. The CDR3: CASSLRGGGNQPQHF. The CDR3, as DNA: TGTGCCAGCAGTTTAAGAGGGGGCGGTAATCAGCCCCAGCATTTT.

The chain joins TRBV28 to TRBJ2-1; tentatively, D is TRBD1 or TRBD2 (5 bases each). V lost 3 bases to trimming and J lost 3 bases, with 15 bases between them. The CDR3 has 16 residues. CDR1 is MDHEN, CDR2 SYDVKM, per germline. CDR3 residues: CASSFVAWGIYNEQFF. The CDR3 DNA is TGTGCCAGCAGTTTCGTAGCGTGGGGGATCTACAATGAGCAGTTCTTC. The complete variable domain, with remaining parts taken from reference TRBV28 and TRBJ2-1, reads DVKVTQSSRYLVKRTGEKVFLECVQDMDHENMFWYRQDPGLGLRLIYFSYDVKMKEKGDIPEGYSVSREKKERFSLILESASTNQTSMYLCASSFVAWGIYNEQFFGPGTRLTVL.

This clonotype has at least ten counts. This chain links TRBV28 with TRBJ1-5, with a weak D call TRBD1 (5 bases). The V gene lost 6 bases and the J gene lost 7 bases, with 19 bases spanning the gap. This CDR3 has 15 amino acids. Germline V gene lookup returns CDR1 MDHEN and CDR2 SYDVKM. CDR3 protein: CASRGMALGDQPQHF. The CDR3 bases are TGTGCCAGCAGGGGAATGGCACTCGGGGACCAGCCCCAGCATTTT.

This clonotype was picked up a small number of times. The rearrangement uses TRBV30 and TRBJ2-6; D call uncertain. The V gene lost 4 bases and the J gene lost 3 bases, with 16 bases spanning the gap. CDR3 length equals 16 residues. Germline V lookup: CDR1 GTSNPN, CDR2 SVGIG (reference sequence). CDR3 sequence reads: CAWNRGLVFGANVLTF. In DNA form, the CDR3 reads TGTGCCTGGAATCGAGGTTTGGTATTTGGGGCCAACGTCCTGACTTTC. The full variable domain, rest sourced from reference TRBV30 and TRBJ2-6, is SQTIHQWPATLVQPVGSPLSLECTVEGTSNPNLYWYRQAAGRGLQLLFYSVGIGQISSEVPQNLSASRPQDRQFILSSKKLLLSDSGFYLCAWNRGLVFGANVLTFGAGSRLTVL.

Ten or more counts support this clonotype. This chain connects TRBV6-1 to TRBJ2-5, with 7 bases aligning to TRBD2. From germline, CDR1 is MNHNS and CDR2 SASEGT. V lost 5 bases and J lost 4; bases outside the gene matches: 7. There are 14 residues in the CDR3. The CDR3 spells CASSKTSVAETQYF. The CDR3 bases are TGTGCCAGCAGTAAAACTAGCGTGGCAGAGACCCAGTACTTC.

In this sample, this clonotype turned up a few times. V and J are TRBV7-9 and TRBJ2-5, with D possibly matching TRBD1 (5 bases). The CDR3 is 14 residues long. Per germline, CDR1 SEHNR and CDR2 FQNEAQ (reference sequence). Trimming left V 4 bases short and J 9 bases short, with 18 bases between. This chain's CDR3 is CASSYRQIETAQYF. CDR3 coding DNA: TGTGCCAGCAGCTATCGACAGATAGAGACGGCCCAGTACTTC.

This clonotype showed up many times. V usage is TRBV4-2 and J usage is TRBJ2-3, with TRBD2 matching 11 bases. There are 17 residues in the CDR3. J gave up 3 bases and V 4 bases, and 9 bases lay outside the gene matches. Germline V CDR1 and CDR2: LGHNA, YNFKEQ. The CDR3 nucleotides read TGTGCCAGCAGCCGACTACTAGCGGGGGTGAAAACAGATACGCAGTATTTT. As protein: CASSRLLAGVKTDTQYF.

At least ten counts were recorded for this clonotype. The chain joins TRBV27 to TRBJ2-7; weak D call: TRBD2 (6 bases). Trimming removed 4 bases at V and 0 bases at J, with 13 bases between. The V gene's germline CDR1 is MNHEY and CDR2 SMNVEV (reference sequence). CDR3 size: 15 residues. The CDR3 is CASSYRGTDSYEQYF. CDR3 sequence (DNA): TGTGCCAGCAGTTATCGGGGGACGGACTCCTACGAGCAGTACTTC.

This clonotype has only a few counts. V gene TRBV12-5 combines with J gene TRBJ2-2; 12 nucleotides align to TRBD2. The V gene's germline CDR1 is LGHNT and CDR2 FRNRAP. The V segment lost 5 bases and the J segment 2 bases; nucleotides outside the gene matches: 6. The CDR3 is made up of 17 amino acids. In nucleotides, the CDR3 is TGTGCTAGTGGTATAGGACTAGCGGGACCTAACACCGGGGAGCTGTTTTTT. Its protein product is CASGIGLAGPNTGELFF.

In its sample, this clonotype was seen a few times. The rearrangement uses TRBV27 and TRBJ2-1; TRBD2 aligns across 7 bases. V shed 6 bases and J 7 bases; nucleotides not matched to a gene: 6. Germline-derived CDR1 and CDR2 are MNHEY and SMNVEV (reference sequence). The CDR3 is 13 amino acids. The CDR3 DNA sequence: TGTGCCAGCAGGCCGACCGGGGGGAATGAGCAGTTCTTC. Translation: CASRPTGGNEQFF.